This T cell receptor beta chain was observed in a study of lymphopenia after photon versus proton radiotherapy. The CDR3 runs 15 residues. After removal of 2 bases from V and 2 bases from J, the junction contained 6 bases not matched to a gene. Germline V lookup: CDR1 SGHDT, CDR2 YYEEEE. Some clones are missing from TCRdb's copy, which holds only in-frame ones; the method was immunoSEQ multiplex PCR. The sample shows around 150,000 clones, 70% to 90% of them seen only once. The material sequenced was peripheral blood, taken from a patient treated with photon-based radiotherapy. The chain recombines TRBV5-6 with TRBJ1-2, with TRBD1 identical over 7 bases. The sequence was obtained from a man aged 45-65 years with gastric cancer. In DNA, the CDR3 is TGTGCCAGCAGCTTACGGACAGGAGTCAACTATGGCTACACCTTC. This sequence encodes CASSLRTGVNYGYTF.